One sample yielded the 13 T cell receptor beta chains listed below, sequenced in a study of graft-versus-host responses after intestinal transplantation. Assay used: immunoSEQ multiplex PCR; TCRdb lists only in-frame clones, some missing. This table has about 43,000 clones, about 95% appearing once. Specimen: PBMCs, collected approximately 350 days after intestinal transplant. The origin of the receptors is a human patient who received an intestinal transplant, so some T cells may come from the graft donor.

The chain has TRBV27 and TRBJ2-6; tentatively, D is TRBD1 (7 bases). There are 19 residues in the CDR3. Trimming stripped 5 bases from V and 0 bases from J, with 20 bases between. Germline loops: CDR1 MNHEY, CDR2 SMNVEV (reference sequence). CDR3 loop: CASSPQGGTVPSGANVLTF. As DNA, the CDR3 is TGTGCCAGCAGTCCGCAAGGAGGGACAGTCCCCTCTGGGGCCAACGTCCTGACTTTC.

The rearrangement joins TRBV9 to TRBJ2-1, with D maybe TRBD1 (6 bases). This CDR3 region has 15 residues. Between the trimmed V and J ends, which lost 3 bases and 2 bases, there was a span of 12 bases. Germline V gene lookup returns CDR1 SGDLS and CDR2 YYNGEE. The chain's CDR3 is CASSGGQPPYNEQFF. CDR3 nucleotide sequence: TGTGCCAGCAGCGGGGGACAACCCCCCTACAATGAGCAGTTCTTC.

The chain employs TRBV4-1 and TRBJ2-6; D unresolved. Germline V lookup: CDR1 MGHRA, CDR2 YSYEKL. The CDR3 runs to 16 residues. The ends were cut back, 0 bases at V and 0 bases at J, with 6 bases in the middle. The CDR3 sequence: CASSQEPSSGANVLTF. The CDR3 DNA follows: TGCGCCAGCAGCCAAGAACCAAGCTCTGGGGCCAACGTCCTGACTTTC.

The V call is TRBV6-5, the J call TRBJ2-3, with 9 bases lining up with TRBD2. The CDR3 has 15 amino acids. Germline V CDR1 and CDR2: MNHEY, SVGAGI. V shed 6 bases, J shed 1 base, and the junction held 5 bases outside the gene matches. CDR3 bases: TGTGCCAGCAGCTCTCAGCGGGGGGGCACAGATACGCAGTATTTT. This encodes CASSSQRGGTDTQYF.

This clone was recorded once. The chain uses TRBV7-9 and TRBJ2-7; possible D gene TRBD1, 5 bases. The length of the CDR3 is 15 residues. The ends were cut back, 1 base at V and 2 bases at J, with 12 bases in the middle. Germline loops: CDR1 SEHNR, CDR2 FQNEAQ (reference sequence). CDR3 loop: CASSLGGQGAYEQYF. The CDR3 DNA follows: TGTGCCAGCAGCTTAGGTGGCCAGGGCGCCTACGAGCAGTACTTC.

CDR3 in DNA: TGTGCCAGTAGTGCCCTTGACGGACCGAAAAACATTCAGTACTTC. Translation gives CASSALDGPKNIQYF. The gene calls are TRBV19 and TRBJ2-4; D gene uncertain. Germline CDR1 is LNHDA and CDR2 is SQIVND (reference sequence). The CDR3 is 15 amino acids. Between the trimmed V and J ends, which lost 5 bases and 4 bases, there was a span of 15 bases.

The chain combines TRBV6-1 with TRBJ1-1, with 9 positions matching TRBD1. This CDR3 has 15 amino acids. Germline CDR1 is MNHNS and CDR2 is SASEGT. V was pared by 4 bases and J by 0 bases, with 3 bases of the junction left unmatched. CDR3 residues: CASSVQGAVNTEAFF. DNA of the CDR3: TGTGCCAGCAGTGTACAGGGGGCCGTGAACACTGAAGCTTTCTTT.

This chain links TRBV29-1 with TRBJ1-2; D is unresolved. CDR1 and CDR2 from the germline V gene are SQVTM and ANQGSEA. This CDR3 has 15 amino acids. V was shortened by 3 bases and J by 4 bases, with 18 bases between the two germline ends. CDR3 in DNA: TGCAGCGTTGATCTGAGCCCCGTTAAGGGCTATGGCTACACCTTC. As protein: CSVDLSPVKGYGYTF. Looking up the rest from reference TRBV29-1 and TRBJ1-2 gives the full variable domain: SAVISQKPSRDICQRGTSLTIQCQVDSQVTMMFWYRQQPGQSLTLIATANQGSEATYESGFVIDKFPISRPNLTFSTLTVSNMSPEDSSIYLCSVDLSPVKGYGYTFGSGTRLTVV.

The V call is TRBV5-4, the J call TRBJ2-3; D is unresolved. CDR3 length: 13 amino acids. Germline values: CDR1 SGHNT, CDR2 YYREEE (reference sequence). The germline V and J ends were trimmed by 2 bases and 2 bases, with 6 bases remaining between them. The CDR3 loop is CASSFDNTDTQYF. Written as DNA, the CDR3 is TGTGCCAGCAGCTTTGACAACACAGATACGCAGTATTTT.

CDR3 bases: TGTGCCAGCAGCCGGACTAGCGGAGCCTACGAGCAGTACTTC. It is translated as CASSRTSGAYEQYF. The V call is TRBV6-5, the J call TRBJ2-7; 10 nucleotides align to TRBD2. The germline gives CDR1 MNHEY, CDR2 SVGAGI. The CDR3 sequence is 14 residues long. The ends lost 6 bases at V and 2 bases at J; junction bases unmatched: 4.

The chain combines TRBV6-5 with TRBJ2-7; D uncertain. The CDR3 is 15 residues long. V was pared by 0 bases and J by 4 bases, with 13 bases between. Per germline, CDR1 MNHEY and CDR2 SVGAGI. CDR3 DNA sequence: TGTGCCAGCAGTTACTCTGGGATTGGCAGTTACGAGCAGTACTTC. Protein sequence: CASSYSGIGSYEQYF.

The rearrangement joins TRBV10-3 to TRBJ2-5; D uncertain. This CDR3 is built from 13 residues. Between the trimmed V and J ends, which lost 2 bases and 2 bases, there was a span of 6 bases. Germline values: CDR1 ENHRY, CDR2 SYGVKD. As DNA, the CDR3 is TGTGCCATCAGTGAGATGTTGCAAGAGACCCAGTACTTC. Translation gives CAISEMLQETQYF.

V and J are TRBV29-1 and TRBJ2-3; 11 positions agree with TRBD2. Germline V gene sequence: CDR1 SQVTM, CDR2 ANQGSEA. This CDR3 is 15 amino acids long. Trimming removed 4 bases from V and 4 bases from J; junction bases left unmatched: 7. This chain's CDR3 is CSVARLAGGPDTQYF. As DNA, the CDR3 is TGCAGCGTTGCCCGGCTAGCGGGGGGACCAGATACGCAGTATTTT.